These 24 T cell receptor beta chains originate from one sample sequenced in a study of CD4 T cells in relation to SARS-CoV-2 and coronaviruses. CD4+ T cells from unexposed donors were obtained before the COVID-19 pandemic (2011-2018). The cells were cultured for 9 to 11 days before CD4+ T cells were isolated. Generated by immunoSEQ multiplex PCR, the TCRdb table keeps only in-frame clones and is missing some. The sample lists approximately 26,000 clones, 73% occurring once. Their cognate antigens are unknown. The specimen was CD4+ T cells from PBMCs, cultured in vitro. The receptors were gathered from a human donor in good health.

The CDR3 loop reads CASSLLGGNNEQYF. The DNA for the CDR3 is TGTGCCAGCAGCCTTCTAGGCGGGAACAACGAGCAGTACTTC. V gene TRBV5-4 combines with J gene TRBJ2-7; tentative D call: TRBD2 (6 bases). V was clipped by 4 bases and J by 5 bases, with 16 bases between them. In germline, CDR1 is SGHNT, CDR2 YYREEE (reference sequence). The CDR3 is made up of 14 amino acids.

In nucleotides, the CDR3 is TGTGCCAGCAGCTTAGAACGGACCCCTAACTATGGCTACACCTTC. This translates into CASSLERTPNYGYTF. The V and J genes are TRBV7-2 and TRBJ1-2; D uncertain. The germline V and J ends were trimmed by 1 base and 0 bases, with 9 bases remaining between them. The CDR3 extends over 15 amino acids. Germline V gene lookup returns CDR1 SGHTA and CDR2 FQGNSA.

This chain joins TRBV4-3 and TRBJ1-1, with 8 bases lining up with TRBD1. Germline CDR1 reads LGHNA; CDR2 reads YSLEER. V was pared by 1 base and J by 1 base, with 2 bases of the junction left unmatched. The CDR3 extends over 15 amino acids. CDR3 nucleotides: TGCGCCAGCAGCCAAGCAGGGGGCGCGAACACTGAAGCTTTCTTT. Its translation: CASSQAGGANTEAFF.

The chain employs TRBV6-5 and TRBJ2-5; D remains unclear. The CDR3 is 13 residues long. Germline assignment: CDR1 MNHEY and CDR2 SVGAGI. Trimming stripped 6 bases from V and 5 bases from J, with 13 bases between. This CDR3 is CASRKGSVETQYF. CDR3 sequence (DNA): TGTGCCAGCAGAAAGGGTTCGGTGGAGACCCAGTACTTC.

This rearrangement joins TRBV25-1 to TRBJ1-2, with a possible D match to TRBD1 (6 bases). The germline V gene has CDR1 MGHDK and CDR2 SYGVNS. The CDR3 spans 13 residues. V gave up 6 bases and J gave up 2 bases, with 10 bases separating them. The CDR3 coding sequence is TGTGCCAGCAGCGAAACAGGGAACTATGGCTACACCTTC. Its protein is CASSETGNYGYTF.

CDR3: CAISTGTGDEQYF. CDR3 DNA sequence: TGTGCCATCAGTACCGGGACAGGGGACGAGCAGTACTTC. J is TRBJ2-7 and V is TRBV10-3; 10 positions agree with TRBD1. Germline values: CDR1 ENHRY, CDR2 SYGVKD. This CDR3 comprises 13 residues. Unmatched junction bases numbered 3, after V lost 5 bases and J lost 5 bases.

DNA for the CDR3: TGTGCCAGCAGCCAAGTGGGACAGGGTACTTTCGAGCAGTACTTC. Protein: CASSQVGQGTFEQYF. J is TRBJ2-7 and V is TRBV4-2; 9 bases map to TRBD1. V dropped 1 base and J dropped 6; count of bases not matched to a gene: 7. In germline, CDR1 is LGHNA, CDR2 YNFKEQ. The CDR3 runs 15 residues.

This chain connects TRBV5-6 to TRBJ2-1; possibly TRBD2 for D (6 bases). This CDR3 contains 15 residues. Germline loops: CDR1 SGHDT, CDR2 YYEEEE. V lost 0 bases, J lost 9 bases, and 16 bases lay in between. CDR3 residues: CASSLGLAQDGEQFF. The CDR3 DNA reads TGTGCCAGCAGCTTGGGGCTAGCGCAAGACGGTGAGCAGTTCTTC.

This clone has a handful of counts. This sequence joins TRBV7-8 and TRBJ1-4, with D perhaps TRBD1 (5 bases). V lost 3 bases, J lost 4 bases, and 9 bases lay in between. The CDR3 covers 14 residues. The germline V gene encodes CDR1 SGHVS and CDR2 FQNEAQ. The CDR3 spells CASSFRQFNEKLFF. The CDR3, as DNA: TGTGCCAGCAGCTTTCGACAGTTTAATGAAAAACTGTTTTTT.

CDR3 coding DNA: TGTGCCAGCAGCTTAGACGGTGGGGGAAACACCATATATTTT. This translates into CASSLDGGGNTIYF. This chain uses TRBV7-9 with TRBJ1-3; the D is unclear. V lost 1 base and J 4 bases, leaving 8 bases between the germline ends. Germline assignment: CDR1 SEHNR and CDR2 FQNEAQ (reference sequence). The CDR3 has 14 residues.

This chain links TRBV7-9 with TRBJ2-7, with 8 positions matching TRBD2. V dropped 1 base and J dropped 9; count of bases not matched to a gene: 2. This CDR3 has 12 amino acids. CDR1 and CDR2 (germline): SEHNR, FQNEAQ (reference sequence). The CDR3 nucleotides are TGTGCCAGCAGCTTAGAGCGGGGGATGCAGTACTTC. Translating it yields CASSLERGMQYF.

V gene TRBV7-8 combines with J gene TRBJ2-1; D possibly corresponds to TRBD2 (7 bases). The germline V and J ends were trimmed by 4 bases and 6 bases, with 22 bases remaining between them. There are 17 residues in the CDR3. Germline CDR1 reads SGHVS; CDR2 reads FQNEAQ. In nucleotides, the CDR3 is TGTGCCAGCAGCTCGGGACACCCCGGGAGGTCAGCCAATGAGCAGTTCTTC. Its translation is CASSSGHPGRSANEQFF. Looking up the rest from reference TRBV7-8 and TRBJ2-1 gives the full variable domain: GAGVSQSPRYKVAKRGQDVALRCDPISGHVSLFWYQQALGQGPEFLTYFQNEAQLDKSGLPSDRFFAERPEGSVSTLKIQRTQQEDSAVYLCASSSGHPGRSANEQFFGPGTRLTVL.

This rearrangement joins TRBV5-1 to TRBJ2-5; 8 positions agree with TRBD2. This CDR3 contains 16 residues. Germline-derived CDR1 and CDR2 are SGHRS and YFSETQ. The ends lost 2 bases at V and 1 base at J; junction bases unmatched: 7. The CDR3 loop is CASSFGSGRGQETQYF. The CDR3 DNA reads TGCGCCAGCAGCTTCGGGAGCGGGAGAGGCCAAGAGACCCAGTACTTC.

CDR3 in DNA: TGTGCCAGCAGCTTTAGTGGGGGACTAGCGGAATTTTTGGGAGATACGCAGTATTTT. The encoded protein is CASSFSGGLAEFLGDTQYF. This chain connects TRBV7-8 to TRBJ2-3, with TRBD2 identical over 11 bases. V lost 3 bases to trimming and J lost 5 bases; unmatched junction nucleotides: 16. Germline V CDR1 and CDR2: SGHVS, FQNEAQ. The CDR3 loop spans 19 amino acids.

The chain recombines TRBV29-1 with TRBJ2-1; D unclear. V lost 7 bases and J lost 9, with 19 bases in between. CDR1 is SQVTM and CDR2 is ANQGSEA in the germline V gene. The CDR3 runs to 13 residues. The CDR3 region is CSARWAVDGEQFF. CDR3 in DNA: TGCAGCGCACGCTGGGCTGTAGATGGTGAGCAGTTCTTC.

The CDR3 nucleotides are TGTGCCAGCAGCGGGGGACTAGCGAGCACAGATACGCAGTATTTT. Translating it yields CASSGGLASTDTQYF. The rearrangement links TRBV9 to TRBJ2-3; 10 nucleotides align to TRBD2. The CDR3 extends over 15 amino acids. Germline V lookup: CDR1 SGDLS, CDR2 YYNGEE. Unmatched junction bases numbered 1, after V lost 3 bases and J lost 0 bases. Full variable domain (outside the CDR3, taken from reference TRBV9 and TRBJ2-3): DSGVTQTPKHLITATGQRVTLRCSPRSGDLSVYWYQQSLDQGLQFLIQYYNGEERAKGNILERFSAQQFPDLHSELNLSSLELGDSALYFCASSGGLASTDTQYFGPGTRLTVL.

The rearrangement joins TRBV10-1 to TRBJ2-1, with 7 positions matching TRBD2. Trimming cost V 0 bases and J 10 bases; bases outside gene matches: 3. This CDR3 has 13 residues. Germline-derived CDR1 and CDR2 are WNHNN and SYGVQD (reference sequence). Written as DNA, the CDR3 is TGCGCCAGCAGTGAGTCGGGGGGGGGAGAGCAGTTCTTC. It yields the protein CASSESGGGEQFF.

V and J are TRBV7-9 and TRBJ2-1; possibly TRBD2 for D (5 bases). Looked up from germline, CDR1 is SEHNR and CDR2 is FQNEAQ (reference sequence). The CDR3 loop spans 13 amino acids. Trimming pared 6 bases from V and 3 bases from J, leaving 9 bases between. The CDR3 nucleotides are TGTGCCAGCAGGCTAGCTAACTACAATGAGCAGTTCTTC. This gives the protein CASRLANYNEQFF. Drawing the rest from reference TRBV7-9 and TRBJ2-1, the complete variable domain is DTGVSQNPRHKITKRGQNVTFRCDPISEHNRLYWYRQTLGQGPEFLTYFQNEAQLEKSRLLSDRFSAERPKGSFSTLEIQRTEQGDSAMYLCASRLANYNEQFFGPGTRLTVL.

The chain is built from TRBV7-9 and TRBJ2-7; the D gene is possibly TRBD1 (6 bases). Germline CDR1 reads SEHNR; CDR2 reads FQNEAQ (reference sequence). The CDR3 spans 13 residues. Trimming shortened V by 1 base and J by 4 bases, and 8 bases separated the two germline ends. In nucleotides, the CDR3 is TGTGCCAGCAGCTTAGGAGGGGGATACGAGCAGTACTTC. It translates to CASSLGGGYEQYF.

This rearrangement joins TRBV3-1 (or the pseudogene TRBV3-2) to TRBJ2-2; 14 nucleotides match TRBD2. The CDR3 runs to 16 residues. Trimming took 0 bases from V and 10 from J; bases not matched to a gene: 4. The germline CDR1 and CDR2 sequences are LGHDT and YNNKEL (reference sequence). CDR3 protein: CASSQEGTSGSAELFF. The DNA of the CDR3 is TGTGCCAGCAGCCAAGAGGGGACTAGCGGGAGCGCGGAGCTGTTTTTT.

The rearrangement links TRBV5-1 to TRBJ1-1; 7 nucleotides align to TRBD1. With V trimmed by 2 bases and J by 5 bases, 6 bases remained unmatched. CDR3 size: 14 residues. Looked up from germline, CDR1 is SGHRS and CDR2 is YFSETQ. The DNA of the CDR3 is TGCGCCAGCAGCTTACAGGGGTTGGATACTGAAGCTTTCTTT. This codes for CASSLQGLDTEAFF.

The chain employs TRBV5-1 and TRBJ2-5; 13 bases agree with TRBD2. The V gene end was trimmed by 2 bases and the J gene end by 5 bases; junction bases not matched to a gene: 6. The CDR3 is 16 residues long. Germline V gene lookup returns CDR1 SGHRS and CDR2 YFSETQ. This CDR3 reads CASSLTSGGAWETQYF. In DNA, the CDR3 is TGCGCCAGCAGCTTAACTAGCGGGGGGGCTTGGGAGACCCAGTACTTC.

The rearrangement uses TRBV5-1 and TRBJ2-7; TRBD2 matches 10 bases. Looked up from germline, CDR1 is SGHRS and CDR2 is YFSETQ. Trimming removed 0 bases from V and 2 bases from J; junction bases left unmatched: 8. The CDR3 has 17 residues. The CDR3 protein is CASSLGLAGTHPYEQYF. The CDR3 DNA sequence: TGCGCCAGCAGCTTGGGACTAGCGGGTACCCATCCCTACGAGCAGTACTTC.

The chain has TRBV12-5 and TRBJ2-5; D may be TRBD2 (6 bases). Between the trimmed V and J ends, which lost 6 bases and 7 bases, there was a span of 15 bases. This CDR3 contains 13 residues. The V gene's germline CDR1 is LGHNT and CDR2 FRNRAP. The CDR3 nucleotides read TGTGCTAGTGGCCGGGACCCCGGGAGGACCCAGTACTTC. Protein: CASGRDPGRTQYF.